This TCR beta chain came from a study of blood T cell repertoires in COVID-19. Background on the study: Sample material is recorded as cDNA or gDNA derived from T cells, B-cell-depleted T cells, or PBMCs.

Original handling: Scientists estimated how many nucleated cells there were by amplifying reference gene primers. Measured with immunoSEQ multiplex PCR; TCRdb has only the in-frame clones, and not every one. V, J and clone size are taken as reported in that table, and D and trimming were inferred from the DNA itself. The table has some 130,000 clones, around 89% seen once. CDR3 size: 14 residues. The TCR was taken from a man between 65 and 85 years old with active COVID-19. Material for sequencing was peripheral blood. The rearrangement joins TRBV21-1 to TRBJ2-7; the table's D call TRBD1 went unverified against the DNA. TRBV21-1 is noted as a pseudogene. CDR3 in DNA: TGTGCCAGCCCCTTTAGGGACAAGCACTACGAGCAGTACTTC. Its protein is CASPFRDKHYEQYF.